This T cell receptor (beta chain) comes out of a study of T cell responses to AZD1222 COVID-19 vaccine. Study in general: Second doses at about 4 or about 12 weeks were pooled.

Findings of the study overall: Baseline seropositives among AZD1222 recipients totaled only 5 to 7. Nearly half of spike-specific TCRs reportedly target unmutated variant regions.

Using immunoSEQ multiplex PCR, the repertoire was profiled, and TCRdb retains in-frame clones only, with some absent. The top ten clones hold 3.5% to 4.5% of a sample with 90,000 to 150,000 clones, roughly 90% of them seen once. Germline CDR1 and CDR2: WNHNN and SYGVQD (reference sequence). V shed 5 bases, J shed 1 base, and the junction held 8 bases outside the gene matches. The CDR3 totals 16 residues. As for this clone: Its target is unknown.

The rearrangement uses TRBV10-1 and TRBJ1-5; 7 nucleotides align to TRBD1. This sequence originates from an adult in good health. The material was peripheral blood, obtained on day 0 of AZD1222 vaccination. CDR3 protein: CASSTTGSWSNQPQHF. The DNA of the CDR3 is TGCGCCAGCAGTACGACAGGGTCTTGGAGCAATCAGCCCCAGCATTTT.